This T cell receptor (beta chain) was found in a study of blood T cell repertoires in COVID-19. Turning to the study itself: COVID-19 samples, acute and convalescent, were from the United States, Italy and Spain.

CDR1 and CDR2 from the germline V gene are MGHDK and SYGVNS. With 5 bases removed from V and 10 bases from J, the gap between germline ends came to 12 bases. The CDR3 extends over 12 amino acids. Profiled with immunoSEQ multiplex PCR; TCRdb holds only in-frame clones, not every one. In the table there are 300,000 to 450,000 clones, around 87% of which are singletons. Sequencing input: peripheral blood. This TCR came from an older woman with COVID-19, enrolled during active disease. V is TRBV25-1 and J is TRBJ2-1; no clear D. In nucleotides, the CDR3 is TGTGCCAGCAGTACAGCAACCCCCGAGCAGTTCTTC. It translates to CASSTATPEQFF.